This TCR beta chain was identified in a study of cytotoxic CD8 clonotypes in ibrutinib-treated CLL. Broader study findings: Baseline-level clonality went beyond age-matched healthy donors and moved in step with circulating CD8+ T-cell counts. Rare overall, public clonotypes shrank or held steady under therapy.

Depth targeted 1 in 200,000 to 1 in 1 million T cells, averaging approximately 9.3x coverage per clonotype. Libraries were prepared by immunoSEQ multiplex PCR; TCRdb keeps only in-frame clonotypes and omits some of them. Among about 76,000 clones listed, roughly 85% were seen once. Cryopreserved PBMCs yielded roughly 2 micrograms of genomic DNA for TCR beta libraries. Germline-derived CDR1 and CDR2 are MDHEN and SYDVKM. This CDR3 spans 15 amino acids. Trimming removed 3 bases at V and 8 bases at J, with 17 bases between. Concerning this clone: Its antigen is currently unknown.

Sequenced material: PBMCs, taken after 24 months of ibrutinib treatment. The V gene is TRBV28, the J gene TRBJ2-1; tentatively, D is TRBD1 or TRBD2 (6 bases each). The source of this sequence is a human donor with chronic lymphocytic leukemia. In nucleotides, the CDR3 is TGTGCCAGCAGTTTCCCCGGGGGCCACGTCTATGAGCAGTTCTTC. Amino acids: CASSFPGGHVYEQFF.